Here is one T cell receptor beta chain with its context. Its antigen is not identified. This entry is derived from a study of CXCR3-negative and CXCR3-positive naive CD8 T cells. Notes on the study in general: Memory, not naive, CXCR3-negative and CXCR3-positive cells differed in TRBV-TRBJ usage.

UMI-labeled 5' RACE TRB cDNA libraries were prepared from the cells. After re-calling the 5' RACE reads, TCRdb lists one entry per CDR3 protein, DNA absent. The sample's table shows some 67,000 distinct CDR3 sequences. Naive CD8+ T cells showed CD45RO-CCR7+CD27+CD95-. Germline V CDR1 and CDR2: DFQATT, SNEGSKA (reference sequence). The length of the CDR3 is 14 residues. This rearrangement joins TRBV20-1 to TRBJ1-5. Sequencing was carried out using naive CXCR3- CD8+ T cells from blood. Specified subset: CD45RO-CCR7+CD27+CD95- naive CD8+ T cells lacking CXCR3 (TNR3-). This TCR derives from a human donor in good health. Some clones in this sample may be carry-over from other donors' samples. CDR3 in amino acids: CSARVLTEDRTQHF.